This is a list of T cell receptor beta chains from one sample in a study of cytomegalovirus exposure and HLA in healthy donors. Sequenced by immunoSEQ multiplex PCR; TCRdb stores in-frame clones only, minus some. The sample includes some 110,000 clones, roughly 70% of them seen just once. Source material: PBMCs. All receptors derive from a man aged 25-45 years in good health and CMV-seropositive. The CDR3 runs from the conserved cysteine through the conserved F or W. The D gene is left open where the match is weak. Size is omitted from some rows. Given values are once, few, many or a class for expanded clones.

d_call: TRBD1; j_call: TRBJ2-5; clone_size: .; v_call: TRBV5-1; cdr3_nt: TGCGCCAGCAGCCCGGGACAGGGGTGGGAGACCCAGTACTTC; cdr3_aa: CASSPGQGWETQYF
d_call: TRBD2; j_call: TRBJ2-5; clone_size: .; v_call: TRBV7-9; cdr3_nt: TGTGCCAGCAGCTTAGTAGCGGGAGCAGGGCAAGAGACCCAGTACTTC; cdr3_aa: CASSLVAGAGQETQYF
d_call: .; j_call: TRBJ2-2; clone_size: .; v_call: TRBV5-1; cdr3_nt: TGCGCCAGCAGCTTGTTTACGGGTGGGACCGGGGAGCTGTTTTTT; cdr3_aa: CASSLFTGGTGELFF
d_call: .; j_call: TRBJ1-1; clone_size: .; v_call: TRBV7-3; cdr3_nt: TGTGCCAGCAGCTTAGCAGGTATGAACACTGAAGCTTTCTTT; cdr3_aa: CASSLAGMNTEAFF
d_call: .; j_call: TRBJ2-3; clone_size: .; v_call: TRBV5-4; cdr3_nt: TGTGCCAGCAGCTTTCGGGGGTCGGGCACAGATACGCAGTATTTT; cdr3_aa: CASSFRGSGTDTQYF
d_call: .; j_call: TRBJ1-1; clone_size: .; v_call: TRBV12-5; cdr3_nt: TGTGCTAGTGGTTTGGTCAGGGGTGGGACTGAAGCTTTCTTT; cdr3_aa: CASGLVRGGTEAFF
d_call: TRBD1; j_call: TRBJ1-2; clone_size: few; v_call: TRBV25-1; cdr3_nt: TGTGCCACCTCTTCTTCTGACAGGGGGGTCTTTGGCTACACCTTC; cdr3_aa: CATSSSDRGVFGYTF
d_call: TRBD1; j_call: TRBJ1-5; clone_size: .; v_call: TRBV18; cdr3_nt: TGTGCCAGCTCCCGAAACCCGGGGACAGGAGACATTAGCAATCAGCCCCAGCATTTT; cdr3_aa: CASSRNPGTGDISNQPQHF
d_call: .; j_call: TRBJ2-3; clone_size: .; v_call: TRBV7-9; cdr3_nt: TGTGCCAGCAGCTTAGAGCACAGCACAGATACGCAGTATTTT; cdr3_aa: CASSLEHSTDTQYF
d_call: .; j_call: TRBJ1-3; clone_size: few; v_call: TRBV27; cdr3_nt: TGTGCCAGCAGTCAACAGTTTTCCTCTGGAAACACCATATATTTT; cdr3_aa: CASSQQFSSGNTIYF
d_call: .; j_call: TRBJ2-7; clone_size: .; v_call: TRBV9; cdr3_nt: TGTGCCAGCAGCCCCATGACGGGGGAGACCCCCCCCTCCTACGAGCAGTACTTC; cdr3_aa: CASSPMTGETPPSYEQYF
d_call: TRBD1; j_call: TRBJ2-5; clone_size: .; v_call: TRBV19; cdr3_nt: TGTGCCAGTAGTGCGGACAGGGCAATGCAGACCCAGTACTTC; cdr3_aa: CASSADRAMQTQYF
d_call: TRBD1; j_call: TRBJ1-2; clone_size: .; v_call: TRBV5-1; cdr3_nt: TGCGCCAGCAGCCCGGGACAGGGCCCGACAACCTTC; cdr3_aa: CASSPGQGPTTF
d_call: .; j_call: TRBJ1-2; clone_size: .; v_call: TRBV5-1; cdr3_nt: TGCGCCAGCAGCTCCTCTTACCAGGGAGGCTATGGCTACACCTTC; cdr3_aa: CASSSSYQGGYGYTF
d_call: .; j_call: TRBJ2-5; clone_size: few; v_call: TRBV10-1; cdr3_nt: TGCGCCAGCAGTGAGTCATTAATGGAGACCCAGTACTTC; cdr3_aa: CASSESLMETQYF
d_call: TRBD1; j_call: TRBJ2-5; clone_size: .; v_call: TRBV5-1; cdr3_nt: TGCGCCAGCAGCTCGACAGGGAGCGGAGAGACCCAGTACTTC; cdr3_aa: CASSSTGSGETQYF
d_call: .; j_call: TRBJ1-2; clone_size: few; v_call: TRBV11-2; cdr3_nt: TGTGCCAGCAGCTTAGCCTCCGTCGGGGGGGACTATGGCTACACCTTC; cdr3_aa: CASSLASVGGDYGYTF
d_call: .; j_call: TRBJ1-5; clone_size: .; v_call: TRBV19; cdr3_nt: TGTGCCAGTCGGCCGTGGACTAAGTGGCCCCAGCATTTT; cdr3_aa: CASRPWTKWPQHF
d_call: .; j_call: TRBJ2-7; clone_size: .; v_call: TRBV4-1; cdr3_nt: TGCGCCAGCAGCCAACTGGTCCTGCTATCCTACGAGCAGTACTTC; cdr3_aa: CASSQLVLLSYEQYF
d_call: .; j_call: TRBJ2-1; clone_size: .; v_call: TRBV11-2; cdr3_nt: TGTGCCAGTTATTTTCGCGGGGATTTAACCTACAATGAGCAGTTCTTC; cdr3_aa: CASYFRGDLTYNEQFF